This TCR beta chain was identified in a study of blood T cell repertoires in COVID-19. Only in-frame clones appear in the TCRdb table, and some are missing; sequencing was by immunoSEQ multiplex PCR. The sample carries roughly 80,000 clones, about nine tenths recorded once. This CDR3 is 14 amino acids long. V was clipped by 7 bases and J by 4 bases, with 16 bases between them. CDR1 is LNHDA and CDR2 is SQIVND in the germline V gene (reference sequence). The origin of this receptor is a woman of 80 years or more with active or convalescent COVID-19. This chain connects TRBV19 to TRBJ1-2; D might be TRBD1 (6 bases). What was sequenced was peripheral blood. The CDR3 DNA is TGTGCCAGTAAGAAAATAGGGGGAACCTATGGCTACACCTTC. Protein product: CASKKIGGTYGYTF.